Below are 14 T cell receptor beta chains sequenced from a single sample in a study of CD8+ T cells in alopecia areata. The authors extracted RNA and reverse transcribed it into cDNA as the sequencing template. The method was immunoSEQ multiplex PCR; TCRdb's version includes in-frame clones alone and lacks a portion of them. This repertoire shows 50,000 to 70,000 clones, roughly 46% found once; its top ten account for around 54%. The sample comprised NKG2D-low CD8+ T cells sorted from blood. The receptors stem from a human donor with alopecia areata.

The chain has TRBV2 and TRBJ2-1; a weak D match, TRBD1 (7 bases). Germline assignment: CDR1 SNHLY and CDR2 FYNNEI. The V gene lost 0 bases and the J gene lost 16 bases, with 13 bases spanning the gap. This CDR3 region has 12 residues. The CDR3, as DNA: TGTGCCAGCAGTGAAGCGCGGGACAGTATTTTCTTC. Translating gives CASSEARDSIFF.

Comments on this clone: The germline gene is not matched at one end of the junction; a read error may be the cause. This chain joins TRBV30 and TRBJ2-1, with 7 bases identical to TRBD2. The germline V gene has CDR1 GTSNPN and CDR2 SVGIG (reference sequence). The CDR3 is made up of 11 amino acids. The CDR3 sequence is CGGGGYNEQFF. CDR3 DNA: TGCGGCGGGGGTGGCTACAATGAGCAGTTCTTC. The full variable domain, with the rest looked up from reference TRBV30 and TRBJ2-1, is SQTIHQWPATLVQPVGSPLSLECTVEGTSNPNLYWYRQAAGRGLQLLFYSVGIGQISSEVPQNLSASRPQDRQFILSSKKLLLSDSGFYLCGGGGYNEQFFGPGTRLTVL.

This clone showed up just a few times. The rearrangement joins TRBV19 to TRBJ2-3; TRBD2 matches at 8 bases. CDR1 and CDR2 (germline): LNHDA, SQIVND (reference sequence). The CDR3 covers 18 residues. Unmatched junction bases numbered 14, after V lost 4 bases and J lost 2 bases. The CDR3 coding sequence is TGTGCCAGTAGTACCCCGCCGGGGGAGCGGGAGTCCACAGATACGCAGTATTTT. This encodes CASSTPPGERESTDTQYF.

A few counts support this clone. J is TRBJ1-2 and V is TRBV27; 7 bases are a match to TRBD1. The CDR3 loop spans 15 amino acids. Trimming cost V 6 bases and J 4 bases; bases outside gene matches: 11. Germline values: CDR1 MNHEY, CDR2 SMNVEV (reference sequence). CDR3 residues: CASRVAAGTAYGYTF. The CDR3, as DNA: TGTGCCAGCAGGGTAGCCGCCGGGACAGCCTATGGCTACACCTTC.

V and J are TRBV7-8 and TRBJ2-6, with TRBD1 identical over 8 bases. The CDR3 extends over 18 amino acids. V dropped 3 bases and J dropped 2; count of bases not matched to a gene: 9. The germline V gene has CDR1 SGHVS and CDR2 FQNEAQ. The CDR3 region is CASSFPGQAIAGANVLTF. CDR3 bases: TGTGCCAGCAGCTTTCCGGGACAGGCTATCGCTGGGGCCAACGTCCTGACTTTC.

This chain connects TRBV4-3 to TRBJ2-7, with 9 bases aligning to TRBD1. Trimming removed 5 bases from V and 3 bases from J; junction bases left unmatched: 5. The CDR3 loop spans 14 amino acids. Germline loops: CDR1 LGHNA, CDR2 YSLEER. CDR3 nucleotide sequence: TGCGCCAGCAGCTTGGACAGGGGTCACTACGAGCAGTACTTC. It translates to CASSLDRGHYEQYF.

CDR3 bases: TGTGCCAGCCAGATTAGCGGGAGGGTCTACGAGCAGTACTTC. This encodes CASQISGRVYEQYF. This chain joins TRBV2 and TRBJ2-7; TRBD2 agrees at 11 bases. V shed 8 bases, J shed 3 bases, and the junction held 6 bases outside the gene matches. The CDR3 runs to 14 residues. Germline V gene sequence: CDR1 SNHLY, CDR2 FYNNEI.

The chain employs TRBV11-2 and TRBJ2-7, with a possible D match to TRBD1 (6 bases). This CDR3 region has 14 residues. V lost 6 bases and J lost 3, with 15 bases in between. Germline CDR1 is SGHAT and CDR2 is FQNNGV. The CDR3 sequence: CASRFQGTIYEQYF. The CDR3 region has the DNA TGTGCCAGCAGGTTCCAGGGGACCATCTACGAGCAGTACTTC.

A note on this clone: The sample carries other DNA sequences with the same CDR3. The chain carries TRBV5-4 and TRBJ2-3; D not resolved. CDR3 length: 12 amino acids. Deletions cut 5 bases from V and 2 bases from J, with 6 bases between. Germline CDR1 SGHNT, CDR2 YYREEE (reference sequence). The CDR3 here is CASSFSTDTQYF. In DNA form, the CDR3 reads TGTGCCAGCAGTTTCTCCACAGATACGCAGTATTTT.

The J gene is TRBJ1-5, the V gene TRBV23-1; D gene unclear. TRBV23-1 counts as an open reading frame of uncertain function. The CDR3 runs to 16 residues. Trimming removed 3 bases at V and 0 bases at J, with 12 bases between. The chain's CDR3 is CASSHRAFNSNQPQHF. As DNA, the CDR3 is TGCGCCAGCAGTCACAGAGCGTTCAATAGCAATCAGCCCCAGCATTTT.

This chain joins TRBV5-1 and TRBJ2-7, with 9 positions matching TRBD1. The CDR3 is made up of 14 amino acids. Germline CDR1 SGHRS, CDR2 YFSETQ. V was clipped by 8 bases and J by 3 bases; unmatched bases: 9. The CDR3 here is CASRGTGKDYEQYF. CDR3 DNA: TGCGCCAGTCGAGGGACAGGGAAAGACTACGAGCAGTACTTC.

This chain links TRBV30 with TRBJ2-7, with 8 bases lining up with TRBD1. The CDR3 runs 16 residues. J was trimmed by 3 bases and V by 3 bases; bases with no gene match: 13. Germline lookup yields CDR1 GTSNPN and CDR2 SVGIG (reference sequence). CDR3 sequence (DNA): TGTGCCTGGAGCGTATCAGGGGGCACCCTTTACTACGAGCAGTACTTC. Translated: CAWSVSGGTLYYEQYF.

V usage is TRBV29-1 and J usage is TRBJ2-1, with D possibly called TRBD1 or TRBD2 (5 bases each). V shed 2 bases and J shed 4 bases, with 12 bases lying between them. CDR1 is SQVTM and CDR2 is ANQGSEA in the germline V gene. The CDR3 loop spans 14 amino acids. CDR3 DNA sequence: TGCAGCGTTGAATCGGGTGGGGGTTACAATGAGCAGTTCTTC. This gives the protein CSVESGGGYNEQFF.

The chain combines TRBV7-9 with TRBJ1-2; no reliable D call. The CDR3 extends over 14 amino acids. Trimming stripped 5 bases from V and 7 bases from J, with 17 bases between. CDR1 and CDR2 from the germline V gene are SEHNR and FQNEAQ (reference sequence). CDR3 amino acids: CASSVDGWRLGYTF. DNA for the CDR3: TGTGCCAGCAGCGTAGACGGCTGGAGGCTTGGCTACACCTTC.